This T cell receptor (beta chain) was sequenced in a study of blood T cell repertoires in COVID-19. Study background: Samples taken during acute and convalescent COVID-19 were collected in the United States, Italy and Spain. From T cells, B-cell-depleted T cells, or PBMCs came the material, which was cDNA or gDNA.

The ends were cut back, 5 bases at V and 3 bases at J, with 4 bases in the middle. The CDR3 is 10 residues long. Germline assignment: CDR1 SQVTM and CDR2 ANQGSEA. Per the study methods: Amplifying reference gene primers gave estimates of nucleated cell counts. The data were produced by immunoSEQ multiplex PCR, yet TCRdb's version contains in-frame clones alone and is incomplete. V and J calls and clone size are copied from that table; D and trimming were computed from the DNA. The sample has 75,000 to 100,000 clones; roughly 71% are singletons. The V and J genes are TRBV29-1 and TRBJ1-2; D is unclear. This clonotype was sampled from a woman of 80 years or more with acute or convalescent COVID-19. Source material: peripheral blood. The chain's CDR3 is CSVYYYGYTF. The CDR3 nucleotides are TGCAGCGTTTATTACTATGGCTACACCTTC.